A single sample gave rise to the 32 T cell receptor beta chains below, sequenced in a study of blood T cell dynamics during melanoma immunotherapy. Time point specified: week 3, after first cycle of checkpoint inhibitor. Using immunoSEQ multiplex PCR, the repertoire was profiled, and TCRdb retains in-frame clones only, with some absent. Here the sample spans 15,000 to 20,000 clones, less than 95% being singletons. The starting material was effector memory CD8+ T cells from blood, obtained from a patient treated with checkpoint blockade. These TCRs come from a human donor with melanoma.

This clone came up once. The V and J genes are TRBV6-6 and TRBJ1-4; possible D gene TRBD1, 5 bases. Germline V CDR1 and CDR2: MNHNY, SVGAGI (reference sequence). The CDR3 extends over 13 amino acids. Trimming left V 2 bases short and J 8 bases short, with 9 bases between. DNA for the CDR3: TGTGCCAGCAGTTACGGTCGGGGGGAAAAACTGTTTTTT. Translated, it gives CASSYGRGEKLFF.

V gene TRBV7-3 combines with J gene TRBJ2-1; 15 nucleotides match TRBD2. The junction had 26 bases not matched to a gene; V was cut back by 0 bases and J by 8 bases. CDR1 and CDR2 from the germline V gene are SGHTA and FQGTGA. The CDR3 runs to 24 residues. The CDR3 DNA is TGTGCCAGCAGCTTAACCGGACTAGCGGGAGGGCCTCCCGGGGACGTATTTTGGTTCGATGAGCAGTTCTTC. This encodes CASSLTGLAGGPPGDVFWFDEQFF.

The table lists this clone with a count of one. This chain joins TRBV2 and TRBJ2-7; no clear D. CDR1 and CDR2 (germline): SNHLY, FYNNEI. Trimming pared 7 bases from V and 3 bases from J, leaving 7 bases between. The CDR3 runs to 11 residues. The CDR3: CASIWGYEQYF. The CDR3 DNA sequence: TGTGCCAGCATCTGGGGCTACGAGCAGTACTTC. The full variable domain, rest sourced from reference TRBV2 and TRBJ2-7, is EPEVTQTPSHQVTQMGQEVILRCVPISNHLYFYWYRQILGQKVEFLVSFYNNEISEKSEIFDDQFSVERPDGSNFTLKIRSTKLEDSAMYFCASIWGYEQYFGPGTRLTVT.

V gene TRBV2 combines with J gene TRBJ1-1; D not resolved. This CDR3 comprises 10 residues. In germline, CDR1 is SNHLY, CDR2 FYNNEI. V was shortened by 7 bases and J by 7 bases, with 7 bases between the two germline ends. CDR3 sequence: CASNPGEAFF. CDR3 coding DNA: TGTGCCAGCAACCCCGGTGAAGCTTTCTTT.

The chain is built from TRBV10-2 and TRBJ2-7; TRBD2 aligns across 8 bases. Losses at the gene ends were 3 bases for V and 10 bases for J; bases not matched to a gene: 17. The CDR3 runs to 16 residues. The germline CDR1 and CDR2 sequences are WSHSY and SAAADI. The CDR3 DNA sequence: TGCGCCAGCAGTGAAGTAGCGGGACACCCACCTTCCGGACAGTACTTC. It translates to CASSEVAGHPPSGQYF.

CDR3 in amino acids: CASSKASGDRAERSNQPQHF. The DNA for the CDR3 is TGTGCCAGCAGCAAAGCGTCGGGGGACAGGGCTGAGCGTAGCAATCAGCCCCAGCATTTT. The chain recombines TRBV21-1 with TRBJ1-5; the DNA was not compared with TRBD1, the D call given in the table. TRBV21-1 is labeled a pseudogene. The CDR3 length is 20 residues.

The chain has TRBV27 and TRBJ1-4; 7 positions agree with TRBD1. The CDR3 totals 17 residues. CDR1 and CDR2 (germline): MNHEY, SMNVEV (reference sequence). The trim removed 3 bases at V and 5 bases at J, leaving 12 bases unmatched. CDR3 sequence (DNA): TGTGCCAGCAGTTTCCGTCGTTCCGGGACAGAGAATGAAAAACTGTTTTTT. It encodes CASSFRRSGTENEKLFF.

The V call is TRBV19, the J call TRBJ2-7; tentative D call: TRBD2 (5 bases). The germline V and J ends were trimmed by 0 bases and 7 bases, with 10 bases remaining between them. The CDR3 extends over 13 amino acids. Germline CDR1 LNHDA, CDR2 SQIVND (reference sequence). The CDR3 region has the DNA TGTGCCAGTAGTATAGACCCGGAGGAAGAGCAGTACTTC. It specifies CASSIDPEEEQYF.

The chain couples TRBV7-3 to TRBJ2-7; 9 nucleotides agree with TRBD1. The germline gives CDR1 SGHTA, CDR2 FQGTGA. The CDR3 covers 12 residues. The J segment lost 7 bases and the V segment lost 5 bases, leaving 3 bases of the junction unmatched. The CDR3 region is CASSEGQGEQYF. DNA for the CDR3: TGTGCCAGCAGCGAGGGACAGGGTGAGCAGTACTTC.

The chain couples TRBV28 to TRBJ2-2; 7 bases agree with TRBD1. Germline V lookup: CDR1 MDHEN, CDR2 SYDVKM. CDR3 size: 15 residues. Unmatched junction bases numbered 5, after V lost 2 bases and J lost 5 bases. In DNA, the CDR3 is TGTGCCAGCAGTTTAGTGGCAGGGGGAACCGGGGAGCTGTTTTTT. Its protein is CASSLVAGGTGELFF.

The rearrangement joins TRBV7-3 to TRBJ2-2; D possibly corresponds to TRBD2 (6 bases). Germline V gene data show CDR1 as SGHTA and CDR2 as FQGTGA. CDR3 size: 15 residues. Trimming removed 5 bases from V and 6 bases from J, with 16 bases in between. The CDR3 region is CASSAPSGRPGELFF. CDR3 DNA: TGTGCCAGCAGCGCTCCCTCAGGGAGGCCCGGGGAGCTGTTTTTT.

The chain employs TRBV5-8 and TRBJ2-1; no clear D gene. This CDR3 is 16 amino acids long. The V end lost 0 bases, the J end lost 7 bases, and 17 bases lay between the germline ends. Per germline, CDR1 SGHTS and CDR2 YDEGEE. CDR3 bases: TGTGCCAGCAGCTTGGGAACCGGCGGAGTCTTGAATGAGCAGTTCTTC. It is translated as CASSLGTGGVLNEQFF.

The CDR3 sequence is CASSYSIGQASYEQYF. CDR3 DNA: TGTGCCAGCAGTTACTCGATAGGACAGGCTTCCTACGAGCAGTACTTC. The genes are TRBV6-5 and TRBJ2-7; 7 bases are a match to TRBD1. In germline, CDR1 is MNHEY, CDR2 SVGAGI. The CDR3 is made up of 16 amino acids. V was pared by 0 bases and J by 1 base, with 6 bases of the junction left unmatched.

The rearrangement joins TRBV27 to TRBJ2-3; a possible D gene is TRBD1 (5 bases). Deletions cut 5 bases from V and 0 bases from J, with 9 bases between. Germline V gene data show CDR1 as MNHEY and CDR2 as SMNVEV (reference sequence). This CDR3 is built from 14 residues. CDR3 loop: CASSETESTDTQYF. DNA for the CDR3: TGTGCCAGCAGTGAGACAGAGAGCACAGATACGCAGTATTTT.

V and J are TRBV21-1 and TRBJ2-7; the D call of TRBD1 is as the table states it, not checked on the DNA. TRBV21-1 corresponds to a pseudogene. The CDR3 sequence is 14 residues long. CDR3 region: CARTIRDSTYEQYF. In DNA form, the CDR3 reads TGTGCCAGGACTATCCGGGACAGCACCTACGAGCAGTACTTC.

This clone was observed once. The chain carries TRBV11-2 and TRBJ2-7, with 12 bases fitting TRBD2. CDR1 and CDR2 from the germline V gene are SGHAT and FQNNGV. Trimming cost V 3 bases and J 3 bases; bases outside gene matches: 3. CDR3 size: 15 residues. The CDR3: CASSFGTSGYYEQYF. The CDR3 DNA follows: TGTGCCAGCAGCTTTGGGACTAGCGGGTACTACGAGCAGTACTTC.

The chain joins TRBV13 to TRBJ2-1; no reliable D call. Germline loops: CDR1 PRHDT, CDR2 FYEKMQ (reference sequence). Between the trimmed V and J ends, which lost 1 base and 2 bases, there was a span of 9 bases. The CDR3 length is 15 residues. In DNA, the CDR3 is TGTGCCAGCAGCTTAGAAGGATTACCCTACAATGAGCAGTTCTTC. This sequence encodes CASSLEGLPYNEQFF.

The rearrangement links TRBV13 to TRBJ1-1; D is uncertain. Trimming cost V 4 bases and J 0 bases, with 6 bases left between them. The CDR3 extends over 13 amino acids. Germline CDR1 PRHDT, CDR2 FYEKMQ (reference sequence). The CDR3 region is CASSSTVNTEAFF. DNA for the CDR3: TGTGCCAGCAGCTCGACGGTGAACACTGAAGCTTTCTTT.

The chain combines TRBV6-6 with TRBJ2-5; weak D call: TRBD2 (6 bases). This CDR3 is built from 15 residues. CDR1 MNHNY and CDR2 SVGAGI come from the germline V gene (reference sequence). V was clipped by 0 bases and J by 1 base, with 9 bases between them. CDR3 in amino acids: CASSYSEGIQETQYF. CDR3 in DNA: TGTGCCAGCAGTTACTCGGAGGGGATCCAAGAGACCCAGTACTTC.

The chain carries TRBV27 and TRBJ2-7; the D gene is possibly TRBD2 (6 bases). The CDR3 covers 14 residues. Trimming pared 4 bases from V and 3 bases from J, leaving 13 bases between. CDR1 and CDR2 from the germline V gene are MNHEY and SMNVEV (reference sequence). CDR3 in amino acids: CASSSFLGGYEQYF. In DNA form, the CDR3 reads TGTGCCAGCAGTTCCTTTCTCGGGGGCTACGAGCAGTACTTC.

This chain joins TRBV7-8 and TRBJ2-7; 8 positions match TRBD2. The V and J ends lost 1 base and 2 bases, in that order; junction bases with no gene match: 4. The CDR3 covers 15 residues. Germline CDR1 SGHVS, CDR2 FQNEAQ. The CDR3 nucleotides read TGTGCCAGCAGCTTAGTGTCGGGGGGGGCCTACGAGCAGTACTTC. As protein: CASSLVSGGAYEQYF.

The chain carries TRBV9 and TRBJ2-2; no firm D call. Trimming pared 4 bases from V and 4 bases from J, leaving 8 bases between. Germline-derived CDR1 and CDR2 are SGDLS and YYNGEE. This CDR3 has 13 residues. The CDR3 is CASSPSGTGELFF. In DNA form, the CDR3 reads TGTGCCAGCAGCCCCTCGGGCACCGGGGAGCTGTTTTTT.

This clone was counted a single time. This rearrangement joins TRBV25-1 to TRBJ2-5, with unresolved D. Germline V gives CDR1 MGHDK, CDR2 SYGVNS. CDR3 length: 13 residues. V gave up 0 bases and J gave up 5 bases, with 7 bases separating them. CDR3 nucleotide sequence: TGTGCCAGCAGTGAATATATCAGGGAGACCCAGTACTTC. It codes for CASSEYIRETQYF. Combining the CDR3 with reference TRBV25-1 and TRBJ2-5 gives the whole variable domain EADIYQTPRYLVIGTGKKITLECSQTMGHDKMYWYQQDPGMELHLIHYSYGVNSTEKGDLSSESTVSRIRTEHFPLTLESARPSHTSQYLCASSEYIRETQYFGPGTRLLVL.

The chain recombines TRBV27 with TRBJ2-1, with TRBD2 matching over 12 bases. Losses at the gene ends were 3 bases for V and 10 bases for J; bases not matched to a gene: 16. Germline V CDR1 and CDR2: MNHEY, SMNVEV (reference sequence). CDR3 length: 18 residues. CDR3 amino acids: CASSLSPPASGRAQEQFF. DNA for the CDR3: TGTGCCAGCAGTTTGTCACCCCCGGCTAGCGGGAGGGCCCAGGAGCAGTTCTTC.

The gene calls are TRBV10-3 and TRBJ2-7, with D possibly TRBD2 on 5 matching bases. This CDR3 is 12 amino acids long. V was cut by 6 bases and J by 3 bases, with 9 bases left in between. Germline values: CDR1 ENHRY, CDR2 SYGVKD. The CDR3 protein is CAIRRDYYEQYF. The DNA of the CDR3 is TGTGCCATCAGGAGGGATTACTACGAGCAGTACTTC.

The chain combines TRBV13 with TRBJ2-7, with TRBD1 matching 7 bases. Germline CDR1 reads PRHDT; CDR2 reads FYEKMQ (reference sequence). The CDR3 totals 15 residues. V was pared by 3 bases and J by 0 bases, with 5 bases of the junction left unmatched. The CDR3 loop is CASSLGRGSSYEQYF. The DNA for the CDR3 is TGTGCCAGCAGCTTGGGCAGGGGGAGCTCCTACGAGCAGTACTTC.

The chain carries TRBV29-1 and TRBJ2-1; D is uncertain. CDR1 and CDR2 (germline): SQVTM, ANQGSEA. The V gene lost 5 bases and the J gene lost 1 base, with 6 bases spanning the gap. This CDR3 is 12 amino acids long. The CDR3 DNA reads TGCAGCGTTATTAGTTCCTACAATGAGCAGTTCTTC. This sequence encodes CSVISSYNEQFF.

The CDR3 reads CASEQQGDAYEQYF. The CDR3 DNA reads TGTGCCAGCGAGCAGCAGGGAGACGCCTACGAGCAGTACTTC. The genes are TRBV2 and TRBJ2-7; either TRBD1 or TRBD2 may fit D (5 bases each). The CDR3 has 14 amino acids. CDR1 and CDR2 (germline): SNHLY, FYNNEI. Trimming left V 8 bases short and J 2 bases short, with 16 bases between.

The CDR3 is CASSSSKGLAGRASYEQYF. CDR3 DNA: TGTGCCAGCAGCTCATCCAAGGGACTAGCGGGGCGGGCCTCCTACGAGCAGTACTTC. V gene TRBV5-4 combines with J gene TRBJ2-7, with TRBD2 identical over 13 bases. In germline, CDR1 is SGHNT, CDR2 YYREEE (reference sequence). J gave up 0 bases and V 3 bases, and 12 bases lay outside the gene matches. The CDR3 contains 19 residues.

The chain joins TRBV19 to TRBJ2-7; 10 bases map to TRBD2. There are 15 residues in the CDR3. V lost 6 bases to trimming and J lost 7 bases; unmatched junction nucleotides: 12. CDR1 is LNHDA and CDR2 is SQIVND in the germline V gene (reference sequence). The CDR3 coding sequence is TGTGCCAGTAGCGCCACCCTAGCGGGAGTGAGGGAGCAGTACTTC. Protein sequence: CASSATLAGVREQYF.

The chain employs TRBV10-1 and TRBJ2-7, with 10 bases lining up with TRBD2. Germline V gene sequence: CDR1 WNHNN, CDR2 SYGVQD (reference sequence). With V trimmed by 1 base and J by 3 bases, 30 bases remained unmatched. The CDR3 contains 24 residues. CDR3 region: CASSELWGGTPGGFPGTSVYEQYF. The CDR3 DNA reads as TGCGCCAGCAGTGAGTTGTGGGGTGGTACGCCAGGGGGCTTTCCCGGGACTAGCGTCTACGAGCAGTACTTC.

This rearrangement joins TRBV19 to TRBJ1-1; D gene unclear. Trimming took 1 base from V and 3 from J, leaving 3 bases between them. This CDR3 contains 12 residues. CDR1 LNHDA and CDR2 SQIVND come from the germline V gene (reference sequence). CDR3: CASSIGHTEAFF. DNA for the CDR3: TGTGCCAGTAGTATAGGGCACACTGAAGCTTTCTTT. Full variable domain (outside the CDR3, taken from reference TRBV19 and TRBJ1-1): DGGITQSPKYLFRKEGQNVTLSCEQNLNHDAMYWYRQDPGQGLRLIYYSQIVNDFQKGDIAEGYSVSREKKESFPLTVTSAQKNPTAFYLCASSIGHTEAFFGQGTRLTVV.